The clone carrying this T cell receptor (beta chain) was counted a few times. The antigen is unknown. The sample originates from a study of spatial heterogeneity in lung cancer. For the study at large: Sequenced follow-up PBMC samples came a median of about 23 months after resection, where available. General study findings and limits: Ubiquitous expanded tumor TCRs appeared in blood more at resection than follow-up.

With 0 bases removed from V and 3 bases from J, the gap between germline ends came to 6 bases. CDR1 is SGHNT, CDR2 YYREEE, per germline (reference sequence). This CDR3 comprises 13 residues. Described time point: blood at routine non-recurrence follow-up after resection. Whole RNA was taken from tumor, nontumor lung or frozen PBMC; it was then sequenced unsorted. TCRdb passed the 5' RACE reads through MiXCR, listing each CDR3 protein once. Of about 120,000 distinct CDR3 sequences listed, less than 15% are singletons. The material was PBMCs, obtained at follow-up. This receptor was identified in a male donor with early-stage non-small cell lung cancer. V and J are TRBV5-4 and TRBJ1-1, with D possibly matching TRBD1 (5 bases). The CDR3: CASSLVGDTEAFF. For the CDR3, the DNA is TGTGCCAGCAGCTTGGTAGGGGACACTGAAGCTTTCTTT. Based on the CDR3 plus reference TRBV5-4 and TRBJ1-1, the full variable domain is ETGVTQSPTHLIKTRGQQVTLRCSSQSGHNTVSWYQQALGQGPQFIFQYYREEENGRGNFPPRFSGLQFPNYSSELNVNALELDDSALYLCASSLVGDTEAFFGQGTRLTVV.